This T cell receptor (beta chain) was sequenced during a study of a mutant IDH1 vaccine in newly diagnosed glioma. Study-wide background: With temozolomide cycles, or 4-6 weeks after radiotherapy alone, vaccination was started. Treated patients showed a male proportion of roughly 62%, a female proportion of about 40%, and a mean age of about 44 years.

Germline CDR1 is MNHEY and CDR2 is SMNVEV (reference sequence). V dropped 6 bases and J dropped 3 bases, with 21 bases sitting between them. The CDR3 is 16 residues long. Overall study results and limits: Vaccine-induced immune responses occurred in roughly 94% of patients.

The table came from immunoSEQ multiplex PCR; TCRdb's copy has only in-frame clones and leaves some out. The sample holds more than 20,000 clones; roughly four fifths are singletons and the top ten take roughly an eighth. Time point denoted: week 23, last vaccination. Alongside topical imiquimod, each dose of vaccine comprised 300 ug of mutant IDH1 20-mer peptide. Concerning this clone: Its antigen remains unknown.

This specimen was PBMCs, taken from a glioma patient whose treatment included an IDH1 peptide vaccine. This receptor was identified in a man aged 25-45 years with glioma. J is TRBJ2-7 and V is TRBV27; D is ambiguous. The CDR3 loop reads CASSGLTDFRIYEQYF. CDR3 DNA: TGTGCCAGCAGCGGGCTTACCGATTTTCGGATCTACGAGCAGTACTTC.